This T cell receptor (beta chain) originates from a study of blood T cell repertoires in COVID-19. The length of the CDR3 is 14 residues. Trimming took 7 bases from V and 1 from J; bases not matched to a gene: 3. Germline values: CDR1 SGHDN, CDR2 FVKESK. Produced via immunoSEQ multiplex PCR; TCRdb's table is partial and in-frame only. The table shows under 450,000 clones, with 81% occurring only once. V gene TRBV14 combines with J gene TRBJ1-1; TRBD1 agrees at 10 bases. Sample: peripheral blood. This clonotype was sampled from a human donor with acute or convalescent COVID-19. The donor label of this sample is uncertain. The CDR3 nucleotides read TGTGCCAGCAAACGACAGGGGGCGAACACTGAAGCTTTCTTT. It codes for CASKRQGANTEAFF.